This T cell receptor (beta chain) was captured by sequencing in a study of T cells in Graves' hyperthyroidism and ophthalmopathy. TCR beta CDR3 regions were amplified from RNA. Using the HTBI primer set, a first-round RT-PCR was run on the TCR CDR3. From the multiplex PCR reads, TCRdb called clonotypes with MiXCR, one entry per CDR3 protein. Of about 600,000 distinct CDR3 sequences in the sample, about a sixth were seen once. In its sample, this clonotype was seen many times. As yet, its antigen is unknown. Regarding the study as a whole: Among thyroid clonotypes expanded above 0.001, most also appeared in blood. The model anticipated ophthalmopathy a median approximately 6.5 months pre-onset.

Germline V gives CDR1 MDHEN, CDR2 SYDVKM. V lost 1 base to trimming and J lost 5 bases, with 18 bases between them. The CDR3 loop spans 17 amino acids. PBMCs were obtained from 9.5 to 10 ml fresh peripheral blood. V usage is TRBV28 and J usage is TRBJ2-1; D gene uncertain. The sequence derives from a woman aged 35 to 49 with Graves' ophthalmopathy. Sequenced material: blood. CDR3 amino acids: CASSLSETSRIHNEQFF. In nucleotides, the CDR3 is TGTGCCAGCAGTTTATCCGAGACAAGCAGGATACACAATGAGCAGTTCTTC.